Listed below are T cell receptor beta chains from one sample, sequenced in a study of blood T cell repertoires in COVID-19. Measured with immunoSEQ multiplex PCR; TCRdb has only the in-frame clones, and not every one. The sample shows fewer than 200,000 clones, approximately 91% of them seen only once. The sample comprised peripheral blood. The source of these receptors is a man between 18 and 29 years old with COVID-19, enrolled during active disease. Each CDR3 is given with its conserved first and last residue. The order of the fields is V gene, CDR3 protein.

>TRBV29-1
CSVGPGTGGAGTEAFF
>TRBV20-1
CSASIAGLGYEQFF
>TRBV7-2
CASSPLGTNEETQYF
>TRBV10-3
CAISESRSSGNTIYF
>TRBV6-5
CANSISKRAAFF
>TRBV2
CASSEVADNEQFF
>TRBV29-1
CSVQTGADEKLFF
>TRBV18
CASSAEGYEQYF
>TRBV11-3
CASSLRAGTSGSNEQFF
>TRBV9
CASSVRAGGDGYTF
>TRBV9
CASSASGRAYEQFF
>TRBV6-7
CASRGEKELFF
>TRBV5-8
CASSLVLISNTGELFF
>TRBV9
CASSVTWIPGQGPVGELFF
>TRBV19
CASSIGNVVAGLTDTQYF
>TRBV27
CASSFSRGASPVTEAFF
>TRBV15
CATSRERLNTGELFF
>TRBV30
CAWRAPDRGNQPQHF
>TRBV28
CASSPRTGGGAVGVYYEQYF
>TRBV4-3
CASSQDPTGAAGNTIYF
>TRBV27
CASSTIGTGGYGYTF
>TRBV14
CASSQLAGTEAFF
>TRBV12-3/TRBV12-4
CASKARGTIYF
>TRBV19
CASAAWGLAVQETQYF
>TRBV4-2
CASSQDSQHGELFF